This entry describes one T cell receptor beta chain. Its antigen is unidentified. At one boundary the junction diverges from the germline segment, which might be a read error. Germline lookup yields CDR1 MNHEY and CDR2 SMNVEV (reference sequence). This CDR3 is built from 14 residues. The repertoire was sequenced with immunoSEQ multiplex PCR; TCRdb's copy has only in-frame clones and lacks some. The data contain fewer than 1 million clones, 96% of them seen just once; the ten biggest clones take up around 0.21%. Naive CD8 cells lacked CD45RO, underwent positive selection for CCR7 and left out terminally differentiated effector memory CD45RA+ cells. This sample was taken from a study of shared clonotypes between healthy human individuals. The study, taken as a whole, reports: Roughly 4.7% was the fraction of naive CD4 clonotypes found shared across a handful of donors.

What was sequenced was naive CD8+ T cells sorted from blood. The chain links TRBV27 to TRBJ2-3; the match to TRBD2 covers 14 bases. This receptor was identified in a man in his thirties or forties in good health. In nucleotides, the CDR3 is TGTGCCAGCAGTCCCTCGACTAGCGGGAGGGCTCACGCCTTT. Protein sequence: CASSPSTSGRAHAF.